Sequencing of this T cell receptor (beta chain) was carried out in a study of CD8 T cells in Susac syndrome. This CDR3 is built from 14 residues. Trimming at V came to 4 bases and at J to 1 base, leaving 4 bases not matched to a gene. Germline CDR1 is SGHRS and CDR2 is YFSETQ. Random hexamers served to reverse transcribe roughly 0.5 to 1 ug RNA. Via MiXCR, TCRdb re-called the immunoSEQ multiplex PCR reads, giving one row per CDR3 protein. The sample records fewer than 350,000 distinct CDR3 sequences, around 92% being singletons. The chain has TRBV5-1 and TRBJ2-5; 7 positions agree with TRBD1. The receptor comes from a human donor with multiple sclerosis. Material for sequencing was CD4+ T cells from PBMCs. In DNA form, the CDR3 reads TGCGCCAGCAGCCGTACAGGGGCCCAAGAGACCCAGTACTTC. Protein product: CASSRTGAQETQYF. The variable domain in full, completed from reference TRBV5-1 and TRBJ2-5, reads KAGVTQTPRYLIKTRGQQVTLSCSPISGHRSVSWYQQTPGQGLQFLFEYFSETQRNKGNFPGRFSGRQFSNSRSEMNVSTLELGDSALYLCASSRTGAQETQYFGPGTRLLVL.